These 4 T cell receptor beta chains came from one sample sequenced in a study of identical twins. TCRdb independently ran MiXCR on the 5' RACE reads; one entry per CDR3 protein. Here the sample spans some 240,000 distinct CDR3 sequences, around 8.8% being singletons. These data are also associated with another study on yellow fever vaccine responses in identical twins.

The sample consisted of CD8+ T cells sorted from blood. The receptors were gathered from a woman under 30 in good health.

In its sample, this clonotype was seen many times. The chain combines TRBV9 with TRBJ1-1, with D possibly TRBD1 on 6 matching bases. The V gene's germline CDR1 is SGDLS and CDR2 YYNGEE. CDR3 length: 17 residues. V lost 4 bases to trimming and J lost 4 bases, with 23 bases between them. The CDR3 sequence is CASSSPEGGAFGTEAFF. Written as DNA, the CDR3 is TGTGCCAGCAGCTCGCCCGAGGGGGGCGCGTTCGGCACTGAAGCTTTCTTT. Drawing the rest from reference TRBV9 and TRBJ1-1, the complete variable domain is DSGVTQTPKHLITATGQRVTLRCSPRSGDLSVYWYQQSLDQGLQFLIQYYNGEERAKGNILERFSAQQFPDLHSELNLSSLELGDSALYFCASSSPEGGAFGTEAFFGQGTRLTVV.

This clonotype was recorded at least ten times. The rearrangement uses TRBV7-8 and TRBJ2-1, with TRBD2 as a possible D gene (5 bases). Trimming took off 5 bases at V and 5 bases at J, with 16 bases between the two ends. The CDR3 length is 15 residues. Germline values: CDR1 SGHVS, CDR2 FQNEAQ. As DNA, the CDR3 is TGTGCCAGCAGCCCGATAGGCGGAGGCCACAATGAGCAGTTCTTC. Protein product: CASSPIGGGHNEQFF.

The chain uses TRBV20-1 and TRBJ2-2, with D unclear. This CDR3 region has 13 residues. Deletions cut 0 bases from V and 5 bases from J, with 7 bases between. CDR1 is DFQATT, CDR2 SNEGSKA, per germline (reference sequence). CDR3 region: CSARDYTTGELFF. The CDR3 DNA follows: TGCAGTGCTAGAGATTACACGACCGGGGAGCTGTTTTTT.

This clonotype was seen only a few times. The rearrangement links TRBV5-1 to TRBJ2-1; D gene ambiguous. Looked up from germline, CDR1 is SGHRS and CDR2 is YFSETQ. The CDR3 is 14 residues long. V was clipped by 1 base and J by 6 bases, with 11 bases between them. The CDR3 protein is CASSLIGLLNEQFF. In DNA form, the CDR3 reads TGCGCCAGCAGCTTGATCGGCCTTCTCAATGAGCAGTTCTTC.